This T cell receptor (beta chain) originates from a study of blood T cell repertoires in COVID-19. Study at large: T cells, B-cell-depleted T cells, or PBMCs supplied cDNA or gDNA.

This clone has a single count. Method: immunoSEQ multiplex PCR; TCRdb's copy keeps in-frame clones and lacks some. This sample carries more than 80,000 clones, about 88% of them seen once, and the ten largest clones take less than 2%. This receptor was taken from a man older than 75 with acute or convalescent COVID-19. The sample comprised peripheral blood.

CDR3 amino acids: CASSPLAMGETQYF. CDR3 nucleotide sequence: TGTGCCAGCAGCCCACTAGCGATGGGGGAGACCCAGTACTTC. The chain couples TRBV7-9 to TRBJ2-5, with 7 bases identical to TRBD2. Looked up from germline, CDR1 is SEHNR and CDR2 is FQNEAQ (reference sequence). The length of the CDR3 is 14 residues. J lost 5 bases, V lost 5 bases, and 8 bases had no gene match.